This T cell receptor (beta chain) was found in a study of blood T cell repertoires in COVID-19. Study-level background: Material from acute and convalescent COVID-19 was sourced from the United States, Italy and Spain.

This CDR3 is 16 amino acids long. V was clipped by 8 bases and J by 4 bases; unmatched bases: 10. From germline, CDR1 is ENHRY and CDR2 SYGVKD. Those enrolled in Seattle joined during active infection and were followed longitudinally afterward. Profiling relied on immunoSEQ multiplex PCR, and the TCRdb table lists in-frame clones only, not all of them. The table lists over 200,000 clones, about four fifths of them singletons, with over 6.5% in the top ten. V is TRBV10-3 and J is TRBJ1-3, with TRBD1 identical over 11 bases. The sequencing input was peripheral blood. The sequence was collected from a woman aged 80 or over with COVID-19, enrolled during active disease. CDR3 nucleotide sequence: TGTGCCATCGGAACCGGGACAGGGGGAGCAGGAAACACCATATATTTT. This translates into CAIGTGTGGAGNTIYF.